This is a list of T cell receptor beta chains from one sample in a study of PD-1 and CTLA-4 blockade in melanoma. The data were produced by immunoSEQ multiplex PCR, yet TCRdb's version contains in-frame clones alone and is incomplete. The sample has around 7,200 clones, roughly 80% seen once. Material: CD8+ T cells from peripheral blood, obtained before anti-PD-1 treatment. Receptors were obtained from a human donor with melanoma. CDR3s include the opening cysteine and the closing phenylalanine or tryptophan. A D gene is named only where the DNA matches it firmly. Part of the rows lack a size; the others show once, few, many or a class for expanded clones.

>.|.|TRBV7-9|TRBJ2-5
CASIGTAREETQYF
TGTGCCAGCATTGGGACCGCCCGTGAAGAGACCCAGTACTTC
>.|.|TRBV6-5|TRBJ2-1
CASSFVASYNEQFF
TGTGCCAGCAGTTTTGTAGCCTCCTACAATGAGCAGTTCTTC
>.|.|TRBV12-3/TRBV12-4|TRBJ1-1
CASSLGGEAFF
TGTGCCAGCAGTTTGGGGGGTGAAGCTTTCTTT
>.|TRBD1|TRBV7-9|TRBJ2-1
CASSLSGTVDEQFF
TGTGCCAGCAGCCTGTCCGGGACAGTCGATGAGCAGTTCTTC
>.|.|TRBV4-3|TRBJ1-2
CASSQDLGANYGYTF
TGCGCCAGCAGCCAGGATCTGGGCGCTAACTATGGCTACACCTTC
>.|TRBD1|TRBV7-8|TRBJ1-1
CASPGTGKNTEAFF
TGTGCCAGCCCCGGGACAGGGAAGAACACTGAAGCTTTCTTT
>.|.|TRBV11-2|TRBJ2-2
CASSFDPRWELFF
TGTGCCAGCAGCTTCGACCCACGGTGGGAGCTGTTTTTT
>.|.|TRBV9|TRBJ2-3
CASSVGSGGDTQYF
TGTGCCAGCAGCGTAGGTAGCGGCGGGGATACGCAGTATTTT
>.|.|TRBV2|TRBJ1-5
CASSVGGREPQHF
TGTGCCAGCAGTGTCGGGGGGCGGGAGCCCCAGCATTTT
>once|TRBD1|TRBV12-5|TRBJ1-6
CASGLGGDSANSPLHF
TGTGCTAGTGGTTTGGGGGGGGACAGCGCTAATTCACCCCTCCACTTT
>.|TRBD1|TRBV5-6|TRBJ2-7
CASSPGTARGEQYF
TGTGCCAGCAGCCCGGGGACAGCCCGCGGCGAGCAGTACTTC
>.|TRBD1|TRBV30|TRBJ1-4
CAWRPGRGLAEKLFF
TGTGCCTGGAGGCCGGGGAGGGGGCTGGCTGAAAAACTGTTTTTT
>.|.|TRBV4-2|TRBJ2-2
CASSQADTGELFF
TGTGCCAGCAGCCAAGCAGACACCGGGGAGCTGTTTTTT
>.|.|TRBV7-2|TRBJ1-4
CASSLLPVPTNEKLFF
TGTGCCAGCAGCCTCCTCCCCGTACCAACTAATGAAAAACTGTTTTTT
>once|.|TRBV30|TRBJ1-6
CAWSNLQSNSPLHF
TGTGCCTGGAGTAACCTACAGAGCAATTCACCCCTCCACTTT
>.|.|TRBV9|TRBJ2-7
CASSLDVGDGYEQYF
TGTGCCAGCAGCCTTGATGTGGGGGACGGCTACGAGCAGTACTTC
>.|.|TRBV29-1|TRBJ1-3
CSVEVWQGPRGNTIYF
TGCAGCGTTGAAGTTTGGCAGGGGCCTCGGGGAAACACCATATATTTT
>.|.|TRBV5-6|TRBJ2-5
CASSLGWGETQYF
TGTGCCAGCAGCTTGGGGTGGGGAGAGACCCAGTACTTC
>.|.|TRBV7-9|TRBJ2-7
CASRLGGFNEQYF
TGTGCCAGCAGATTAGGGGGGTTCAACGAGCAGTACTTC
>.|.|TRBV6-1|TRBJ2-7
CASSEMEGPYEQYF
TGTGCCAGCAGTGAAATGGAGGGGCCCTACGAGCAGTACTTC
>.|TRBD2|TRBV11-2|TRBJ2-1
CASSLGTSGLNEQFF
TGTGCCAGCAGCTTAGGGACTAGCGGGCTAAATGAGCAGTTCTTC
>.|TRBD1|TRBV6-2/TRBV6-3|TRBJ2-3
CASSYTGQGAYTDTQYF
TGTGCCAGCAGTTACACGGGACAGGGGGCCTACACAGATACGCAGTATTTT
>.|.|TRBV29-1|TRBJ2-2
CSVTDGGPNTGELFF
TGCAGCGTCACGGACGGGGGCCCGAACACCGGGGAGCTGTTTTTT
>.|.|TRBV12-3/TRBV12-4|TRBJ2-7
CASSLGTFYEQYF
TGTGCCAGCAGTCTTGGGACTTTCTACGAGCAGTACTTC
>.|TRBD1|TRBV13|TRBJ2-3
CASSFGYRGQDTQYF
TGTGCCAGCAGCTTCGGGTATAGGGGACAGGATACGCAGTATTTT
>.|TRBD2|TRBV11-2|TRBJ2-1
CASSLLAGGLYNEQFF
TGTGCCAGCAGCTTACTCGCGGGAGGGCTCTACAATGAGCAGTTCTTC
>.|.|TRBV21-1|TRBJ2-7
CASSKDSGLAGRVYEQYF
TGTGCCAGCAGCAAAGATAGCGGACTAGCGGGAAGGGTCTACGAGCAGTACTTC
>.|.|TRBV7-9|TRBJ2-2
CASSYFTGELFF
TGTGCCAGCAGCTACTTCACCGGGGAGCTGTTTTTT
>.|.|TRBV12-3/TRBV12-4|TRBJ2-2
CASSFPGGELFF
TGTGCCAGCAGTTTCCCGGGCGGGGAGCTGTTTTTT
>.|TRBD1|TRBV14|TRBJ1-2
CASSHGTAYGYTF
TGTGCCAGCAGCCATGGGACAGCCTATGGCTACACCTTC
>.|.|TRBV10-2|TRBJ2-7
CASSEGFGRTPTYEQYF
TGCGCCAGCAGTGAGGGGTTTGGGAGGACCCCGACCTACGAGCAGTACTTC
>.|.|TRBV11-3|TRBJ2-1
CASSPVLANEQFF
TGTGCCAGCAGCCCAGTTCTCGCCAATGAGCAGTTCTTC
>.|.|TRBV6-2/TRBV6-3|TRBJ2-1
CASSTTTPTYNEQFF
TGTGCCAGCAGCACGACTACACCAACCTACAATGAGCAGTTCTTC
>.|TRBD2|TRBV27|TRBJ2-7
CASSLNVAGGTVHEQYF
TGTGCCAGCAGTTTAAACGTAGCGGGGGGAACTGTGCACGAGCAGTACTTC
>once|.|TRBV4-3|TRBJ1-6
CASSPRPEDSNSPLHF
TGCGCCAGCAGCCCCCGGCCCGAGGACAGCAATTCACCCCTCCACTTT
>medium-sized|TRBD1|TRBV27|TRBJ1-3
CASSPGGSSGNTIYF
TGTGCCAGCAGTCCAGGGGGCAGCTCTGGAAACACCATATATTTT
>medium-sized|.|TRBV13|TRBJ2-1
CASSLGLGYNEQFF
TGTGCCAGCAGCTTGGGACTTGGCTACAATGAGCAGTTCTTC
>once|.|TRBV7-9|TRBJ1-1
CASSLGHPEAFF
TGTGCCAGCAGCTTGGGACATCCAGAAGCTTTCTTT
>.|.|TRBV10-2|TRBJ2-5
CASSESPGTQETQYF
TGCGCCAGCAGTGAGTCCCCCGGGACCCAAGAGACCCAGTACTTC
>.|.|TRBV28|TRBJ2-7
CASSLRTGIYEQYF
TGTGCCAGCAGTTTAAGAACTGGCATCTACGAGCAGTACTTC
>.|TRBD1|TRBV7-8|TRBJ1-5
CASSDGTASNQPQHF
TGTGCCAGCAGCGACGGGACAGCCAGCAATCAGCCCCAGCATTTT
>once|.|TRBV6-1|TRBJ1-1
CASSDPGNKAFF
TGTGCCAGCAGTGACCCCGGGAACAAAGCTTTCTTT
>.|TRBD2|TRBV5-8|TRBJ2-3
CASSFGEGSTDTQYF
TGTGCCAGCAGCTTTGGGGAGGGGAGCACAGATACGCAGTATTTT
>.|TRBD2|TRBV5-5|TRBJ2-3
CASSWTSVSTDTQYF
TGTGCCAGCAGTTGGACTAGCGTGAGCACAGATACGCAGTATTTT
>.|.|TRBV19|TRBJ1-1
CASSINSFFEAFF
TGTGCCAGTAGTATAAACAGTTTCTTTGAAGCTTTCTTT
>.|.|TRBV30|TRBJ1-3
CAWSVIGRLTGNTIYF
TGTGCCTGGAGTGTAATCGGCAGGTTGACTGGAAACACCATATATTTT
>.|.|TRBV18|TRBJ2-7
CASSPRQIYEQYF
TGTGCCAGCTCACCACGTCAGATCTACGAGCAGTACTTC
>.|.|TRBV5-5|TRBJ2-1
CASSFGGSYNEQFF
TGTGCCAGCAGCTTCGGGGGCTCCTACAATGAGCAGTTCTTC
>.|TRBD2|TRBV10-3|TRBJ2-7
CAISEGSGGSYEQYF
TGTGCCATCAGTGAGGGTAGCGGGGGATCCTACGAGCAGTACTTC
>.|.|TRBV2|TRBJ1-3
CARGGQTERSGNTIYF
TGTGCCAGAGGGGGTCAAACGGAGAGATCTGGAAACACCATATATTTT
>.|.|TRBV7-9|TRBJ1-4
CASEGSTNEKLFF
TGTGCCAGCGAGGGTTCAACTAATGAAAAACTGTTTTTT
>.|TRBD2|TRBV29-1|TRBJ2-7
CSVVSPASGGGAYEQYF
TGCAGCGTTGTTAGTCCGGCTAGCGGGGGGGGAGCCTACGAGCAGTACTTC
>.|TRBD2|TRBV27|TRBJ2-1
CASSERETYNEQFF
TGTGCCAGCAGCGAGCGGGAGACCTACAATGAGCAGTTCTTC
>.|TRBD1|TRBV30|TRBJ2-7
CASSGTGDYEQYF
TGTGCCTCCTCCGGGACAGGAGACTACGAGCAGTACTTC
>.|TRBD2|TRBV27|TRBJ2-2
CASREGTNTGELFF
TGTGCTAGCAGGGAGGGAACGAACACCGGGGAGCTGTTTTTT
>few|.|TRBV11-3|TRBJ1-5
CASSSGHNQPQHF
TGTGCCAGCAGCTCTGGACACAATCAGCCCCAGCATTTT